This TCR beta chain was found in a study of blood T cell repertoires in COVID-19. This CDR3 has 11 amino acids. Trimming shortened V by 3 bases and J by 7 bases, and 6 bases separated the two germline ends. The protocol was immunoSEQ multiplex PCR, while the TCRdb copy is restricted to in-frame clones and leaves out a portion. The sample includes around 20,000 clones, 90% of them seen just once. The chain joins TRBV12-3 or TRBV12-4 to TRBJ1-1; D remains unclear. Sequences were obtained from peripheral blood. This clonotype was sampled from a man between 65 and 80 years old with acute or convalescent COVID-19. CDR3 protein: CASSLLSEAFF. The CDR3, as DNA: TGTGCCAGCAGTTTGCTTAGTGAAGCTTTCTTT.